This note documents a single T cell receptor beta chain sequence. Its antigen is undetermined. A junction end diverges from the germline sequence, so it may reflect a read error. These data are taken from a study of T cells after yellow fever vaccination. Regarding the study as a whole: Post-booster repertoires again held most primary-vaccination clones (roughly 96% CD4, roughly 89% CD8).

A universal primer site and UMIs were added as TCR cDNA was made by 5'RACE template switching. TCRdb re-called the 5' RACE reads through MiXCR, storing one row per CDR3 protein. The sample holds 250,000 or so distinct CDR3 sequences, around 7% seen once. The CDR3 runs 16 residues. Germline V gene sequence: CDR1 DFQATT, CDR2 SNEGSKA (reference sequence). The sample was CD4+ T cells sorted from PBMCs, taken 15 days after the yellow fever booster vaccination. The origin of this receptor is a man between 25 and 39 years old who received the YFV17D yellow fever vaccine. This sequence joins TRBV20-1 and TRBJ2-1; 7 nucleotides line up with TRBD2. CDR3 in DNA: TGCAGTGCTAGGAAGCTAGCGGAAGCTGCCTACAATGAGCTGTTCTTC. Translating gives CSARKLAEAAYNELFF.